The T cell receptor beta chain described here comes from a study of blood T cells in healthy people across ages. The CDR3 spans 16 residues. Germline values: CDR1 SGDLS, CDR2 YYNGEE. V gave up 3 bases and J gave up 4 bases; unmatched junction bases: 9. The use of a sample-barcoded 5' primer and a J-beta primer mix characterized a second PCR of about 7 to 12 cycles. A tag from a template-switch adaptor with 12 random nucleotides marked each cDNA molecule. TCRdb analysed the 5' RACE reads with MiXCR anew, one entry per CDR3 protein. The sample shows under 1,000,000 distinct CDR3 sequences, about 37% of them seen only once.

The chain links TRBV9 to TRBJ2-1; 8 positions match TRBD2. Specimen: blood. This TCR came from a man between 18 and 35 years old in good health. CDR3 loop: CASSGVGGAPYNEQFF. CDR3 bases: TGTGCCAGCAGCGGTGTCGGGGGGGCCCCTTACAATGAGCAGTTCTTC.